What follows are 28 T cell receptor beta chains derived from one specimen sequenced in a study of beta chain features in type 1 diabetes. Expressed TCRB transcripts were sequenced because the isolated RNA had all been reverse transcribed beforehand. This table comes from immunoSEQ multiplex PCR, and its TCRdb copy is limited to in-frame clones, with some not included. The data contain about 320,000 clones, 13% to 15% of them seen just once; the ten biggest clones take up over 5.5%. The sequencing sample was made of central memory CD4+ T cells from blood. These receptor sequences come from a man aged 25 to 45 in good health.

This clone was counted once. The chain uses TRBV7-8 and TRBJ2-7; D is undetermined. In germline, CDR1 is SGHVS, CDR2 FQNEAQ. V shed 3 bases and J shed 7 bases, with 13 bases lying between them. The CDR3 covers 13 residues. The CDR3 coding sequence is TGTGCCAGCAGCTTGCAGGTAGTGGGAGAGCAGTACTTC. Translated, it gives CASSLQVVGEQYF.

This chain joins TRBV10-1 and TRBJ2-3; D is unresolved. Trimming pared 6 bases from V and 6 bases from J, leaving 13 bases between. Germline-derived CDR1 and CDR2 are WNHNN and SYGVQD (reference sequence). The CDR3 contains 13 residues. This chain's CDR3 is CASRTHVADTQYF. CDR3 nucleotides: TGCGCCAGCAGGACTCACGTGGCCGATACGCAGTATTTT.

CDR3 coding DNA: TGTGCCACTACGGACAGGCCGGCAAGAACTGAAGCTTTCTTT. Residues: CATTDRPARTEAFF. The genes are TRBV19 and TRBJ1-1; 7 bases fit TRBD1. The germline CDR1 and CDR2 sequences are LNHDA and SQIVND (reference sequence). V lost 10 bases to trimming and J lost 5 bases; unmatched junction nucleotides: 13. CDR3 length equals 14 residues.

The V and J genes are TRBV19 and TRBJ1-5; 8 bases line up with TRBD1. The CDR3 sequence is 14 residues long. Germline CDR1 reads LNHDA; CDR2 reads SQIVND (reference sequence). Trimming removed 4 bases from V and 5 bases from J; junction bases left unmatched: 4. CDR3 DNA sequence: TGTGCCAGTAGTAAAGGGACAGGCTATCAGCCCCAGCATTTT. Amino acid sequence: CASSKGTGYQPQHF.

The chain joins TRBV6-1 to TRBJ1-5, with 7 bases fitting TRBD1. V was pared by 5 bases and J by 7 bases, with 8 bases of the junction left unmatched. The CDR3 has 14 amino acids. Germline CDR1 is MNHNS and CDR2 is SASEGT. This CDR3 reads CASSQGGVRQPQHF. DNA of the CDR3: TGTGCCAGCAGTCAGGGGGGGGTAAGACAGCCCCAGCATTTT.

This chain links TRBV7-2 with TRBJ2-3, with D perhaps matching TRBD2 (7 bases). The CDR3 consists of 17 residues. V gave up 5 bases and J gave up 4 bases, with 22 bases separating them. Germline assignment: CDR1 SGHTA and CDR2 FQGNSA. The CDR3 sequence is CASSPLMVGGAADTQYF. In nucleotides, the CDR3 is TGTGCCAGCAGCCCACTAATGGTGGGGGGGGCTGCAGATACGCAGTATTTT.

This sequence joins TRBV18 and TRBJ2-7; 7 bases are a match to TRBD2. The germline V gene has CDR1 KGHSH and CDR2 LQKENI. This CDR3 contains 14 residues. V trimming: 6 bases; J trimming: 7 bases; junction bases outside the gene matches: 12. The CDR3 region is CASSEGRGPEEQYF. Here the CDR3 DNA reads TGTGCCAGCTCCGAGGGGAGGGGCCCAGAGGAGCAGTACTTC.

This rearrangement joins TRBV2 to TRBJ1-1; a possible D gene is TRBD1 (5 bases). Per the germline V gene, CDR1 is SNHLY and CDR2 is FYNNEI. V lost 6 bases and J lost 3, with 11 bases in between. The CDR3 has 13 amino acids. The CDR3 nucleotides read TGTGCCAGCAGGGTAGGCAGGGACACTGAAGCTTTCTTT. Its protein product is CASRVGRDTEAFF.

This clone has a handful of counts. The chain's CDR3 is CASSSRTGGFNEKLFF. As DNA, the CDR3 is TGTGCCAGCAGCTCCCGCACAGGGGGTTTTAATGAAAAACTGTTTTTT. The chain links TRBV5-6 to TRBJ1-4, with 8 bases matching TRBD1. The CDR3 is 16 residues long. CDR1 is SGHDT, CDR2 YYEEEE, per germline. With V trimmed by 3 bases and J by 4 bases, 8 bases remained unmatched.

V and J are TRBV21-1 and TRBJ2-7. TRBV21-1 is recorded as a pseudogene. The CDR3 consists of 14 residues. DNA for the CDR3: TGTGCCAGCAACAATTTTGGGGTTTGCTACGAGCAGTACGTC. Its protein is CASNNFGVCYEQYV.

This clone was found a few times. The chain joins TRBV6-5 to TRBJ1-2, with D tentatively TRBD1 (6 bases). The CDR3 consists of 15 residues. The germline V gene has CDR1 MNHEY and CDR2 SVGAGI. Trimming pared 8 bases from V and 0 bases from J, leaving 16 bases between. CDR3 residues: CASSRTAQSNYGYTF. CDR3 bases: TGTGCCAGCTCCCGGACAGCACAGTCTAACTATGGCTACACCTTC.

The sample holds a few counts of this clone. The CDR3 DNA follows: TGTGCCAGCAGCTACAGGGGGCAATCCTACGAGCAGTACTTC. This translates into CASSYRGQSYEQYF. The V call is TRBV6-5, the J call TRBJ2-7; 9 bases are a match to TRBD1. There are 14 residues in the CDR3. CDR1 is MNHEY and CDR2 is SVGAGI in the germline V gene. V gave up 6 bases and J gave up 1 base; unmatched junction bases: 4.

This clone has a handful of counts. V and J are TRBV7-2 and TRBJ2-1, with 10 bases matching TRBD2. This CDR3 comprises 18 residues. Trimming at V came to 1 base and at J to 5 bases, leaving 11 bases not matched to a gene. The V gene's germline CDR1 is SGHTA and CDR2 FQGNSA. In nucleotides, the CDR3 is TGTGCCAGCAGCTTAGGGGCTCTTCACGGACTAGCGGACAATGAGCAGTTCTTC. It encodes CASSLGALHGLADNEQFF.

The chain is built from TRBV19 and TRBJ2-5; no reliable D call. The CDR3 contains 12 residues. Germline lookup yields CDR1 LNHDA and CDR2 SQIVND (reference sequence). Trimming left V 7 bases short and J 0 bases short, with 6 bases between. CDR3 in amino acids: CASTDYQETQYF. In nucleotides, the CDR3 is TGTGCCAGTACTGACTACCAAGAGACCCAGTACTTC. The variable domain in full, completed from reference TRBV19 and TRBJ2-5, reads DGGITQSPKYLFRKEGQNVTLSCEQNLNHDAMYWYRQDPGQGLRLIYYSQIVNDFQKGDIAEGYSVSREKKESFPLTVTSAQKNPTAFYLCASTDYQETQYFGPGTRLLVL.

V is TRBV6-6 and J is TRBJ2-7; D unclear. V lost 4 bases and J lost 4, with 8 bases in between. Germline loops: CDR1 MNHNY, CDR2 SVGAGI (reference sequence). This CDR3 contains 12 residues. The CDR3 DNA sequence: TGTGCCAGCAGTTCCCCGACATACGAGCAGTACGTC. Translation gives CASSSPTYEQYV.

V gene TRBV13 combines with J gene TRBJ2-3, with D perhaps matching TRBD1 (6 bases). The CDR3 spans 16 residues. The germline CDR1 and CDR2 sequences are PRHDT and FYEKMQ (reference sequence). The V and J ends lost 0 bases and 1 base respectively, with 11 bases between them. CDR3 coding DNA: TGTGCCAGCAGCTTAGGCACAGGGTATGGCACAGATACGCAGTATTTT. It is translated as CASSLGTGYGTDTQYF.

Remarks on this clone: Likely a read error: the CDR3 ends without its conserved phenylalanine or tryptophan. V usage is TRBV7-7 and J usage is TRBJ1-3; 9 bases map to TRBD1. The CDR3 is made up of 14 amino acids. Germline-derived CDR1 and CDR2 are SSHAT and FNYEAQ (reference sequence). The V segment lost 5 bases and the J segment 3 bases; nucleotides outside the gene matches: 2. The CDR3 is CASSRDRVGNTIYS. DNA for the CDR3: TGTGCCAGCAGCCGGGACAGGGTTGGAAACACCATATATTCT.

The V and J genes are TRBV5-4 and TRBJ1-2; D call uncertain. CDR1 SGHNT and CDR2 YYREEE come from the germline V gene (reference sequence). The CDR3 sequence is 13 residues long. Trimming cost V 0 bases and J 2 bases, with 5 bases left between them. CDR3 in amino acids: CASSLDGNYGYTF. The CDR3 DNA follows: TGTGCCAGCAGCTTGGACGGGAACTATGGCTACACCTTC.

A few counts support this clone. The chain combines TRBV7-3 with TRBJ2-1, with 8 positions matching TRBD2. Germline V gene sequence: CDR1 SGHTA, CDR2 FQGTGA. Unmatched junction bases numbered 9, after V lost 5 bases and J lost 6 bases. The CDR3 has 15 amino acids. CDR3 in amino acids: CASSPRTSGSNEQFF. CDR3 nucleotide sequence: TGTGCCAGCAGCCCCCGGACCAGCGGGAGCAATGAGCAGTTCTTC.

This clone occurred a few times. CDR3 residues: CASSLDYGTEAFF. CDR3 DNA sequence: TGTGCCAGCAGCTTAGATTACGGCACTGAAGCTTTCTTT. This chain joins TRBV7-2 and TRBJ1-1; D call uncertain. The CDR3 consists of 13 residues. In germline, CDR1 is SGHTA, CDR2 FQGNSA. The germline V and J ends were trimmed by 1 base and 4 bases, with 7 bases remaining between them.

This clone was seen repeatedly, ten times or more. The rearrangement joins TRBV5-1 to TRBJ2-7; D might be TRBD1 (5 bases). Per the germline V gene, CDR1 is SGHRS and CDR2 is YFSETQ. This CDR3 is 11 amino acids long. V lost 5 bases to trimming and J lost 6 bases, with 9 bases between them. The CDR3 region has the DNA TGCGCCAGCAGGCAGGGCCCCGAGCAGTACTTC. This translates into CASRQGPEQYF.

V gene TRBV2 combines with J gene TRBJ2-5, with unresolved D. This CDR3 comprises 14 residues. CDR1 SNHLY and CDR2 FYNNEI come from the germline V gene. V was pared by 4 bases and J by 5 bases, with 14 bases between. CDR3 amino acids: CASSVVMMGETQYF. The CDR3, as DNA: TGTGCCAGCAGTGTGGTGATGATGGGCGAGACCCAGTACTTC.

On this clone itself: Relative to the germline gene, one junction end is altered; a read error may explain this. This chain uses TRBV7-8 with TRBJ2-3, with 11 bases lining up with TRBD1. The CDR3 contains 12 residues. The V gene's germline CDR1 is SGHVS and CDR2 FQNEAQ. CDR3 loop: CASSLSGTGGTF. Written as DNA, the CDR3 is TGTGCCAGCAGCTTATCCGGGACAGGGGGAACTTTT.

The chain couples TRBV7-2 to TRBJ2-5, with 8 bases identical to TRBD1. The J segment lost 5 bases and the V segment lost 3 bases, leaving 5 bases of the junction unmatched. The V gene's germline CDR1 is SGHTA and CDR2 FQGNSA. CDR3 length: 14 residues. The CDR3 DNA is TGTGCCAGCAGCTTGACAGGGGCAACGGAGACCCAGTACTTC. It codes for CASSLTGATETQYF.

CDR3 amino acids: CASSLGGTGPTEAFF. The CDR3, as DNA: TGCGCCAGCAGCTTAGGGGGGACAGGTCCGACTGAAGCTTTCTTT. The J gene is TRBJ1-1, the V gene TRBV5-1; TRBD1 matches 8 bases. CDR1 SGHRS and CDR2 YFSETQ come from the germline V gene. This CDR3 has 15 amino acids. V trimming: 2 bases; J trimming: 5 bases; junction bases outside the gene matches: 8.

This clone showed up just a few times. The chain links TRBV6-6 to TRBJ2-5, with 7 bases matching TRBD2. The CDR3 contains 15 residues. Trimming removed 3 bases from V and 2 bases from J; junction bases left unmatched: 6. Germline values: CDR1 MNHNY, CDR2 SVGAGI (reference sequence). The CDR3 reads CASSYPERGQETQYF. The CDR3 nucleotides are TGTGCCAGCAGTTATCCCGAGCGGGGACAAGAGACCCAGTACTTC.

V and J are TRBV19 and TRBJ1-6; D may be TRBD1 (5 bases). CDR3 length equals 15 residues. CDR1 is LNHDA, CDR2 SQIVND, per germline (reference sequence). The ends were cut back, 4 bases at V and 2 bases at J, with 9 bases in the middle. CDR3 residues: CASSTGRTYNSPLHF. The DNA for the CDR3 is TGTGCCAGTAGTACGGGACGGACCTATAATTCACCCCTCCACTTT.

This clone has a handful of counts. This CDR3 is CASSPQGRREKLFF. The CDR3 nucleotides read TGTGCCAGCAGCCCACAGGGTCGGAGGGAAAAACTGTTTTTT. This sequence joins TRBV6-6 and TRBJ1-4; possible D gene TRBD1, 6 bases. The V and J ends lost 6 bases and 8 bases respectively, with 16 bases between them. CDR3 size: 14 residues. Germline V gene lookup returns CDR1 MNHNY and CDR2 SVGAGI (reference sequence).